The T cell receptor (beta chain) described here comes from a study of Ad26.COV2.S vaccination and SARS-CoV-2 variants. General study findings and limits: Researchers cautioned that TCR breadth and depth analyses may have underestimated total T cell responses. Substantial response breadth was reportedly seen for spike-specific CD8+ and CD4+ T cells after vaccination.

The protocol was immunoSEQ multiplex PCR, while the TCRdb copy is restricted to in-frame clones and leaves out a portion. Of fewer than 400,000 clones in the sample, approximately 90% are singletons; the top ten hold roughly 3.5%. There are a few counts of this clone. Its antigen remains unidentified. This CDR3 is 12 amino acids long. Germline lookup yields CDR1 SEHNR and CDR2 FQNEAQ (reference sequence). Trimming stripped 5 bases from V and 6 bases from J, with 10 bases between. Treatment specified: some 20 received Ad26.COV2.S at low or high dose, single or two shots; several received placebo; per-sample allocation not given. The study sampled participants on day 63 after the first vaccine or placebo injection.

This chain connects TRBV7-9 to TRBJ1-2; D not resolved. This sequence was found in a person between 18 and 65 years old who received the Ad26.COV2.S COVID-19 vaccine or a placebo. Sequenced here: peripheral blood, sampled in a trial of Ad26.COV2.S vaccine versus placebo. Here the CDR3 DNA reads TGTGCCAGCAGCCGGGCCTCTAATGGCTACACCTTC. This sequence encodes CASSRASNGYTF.